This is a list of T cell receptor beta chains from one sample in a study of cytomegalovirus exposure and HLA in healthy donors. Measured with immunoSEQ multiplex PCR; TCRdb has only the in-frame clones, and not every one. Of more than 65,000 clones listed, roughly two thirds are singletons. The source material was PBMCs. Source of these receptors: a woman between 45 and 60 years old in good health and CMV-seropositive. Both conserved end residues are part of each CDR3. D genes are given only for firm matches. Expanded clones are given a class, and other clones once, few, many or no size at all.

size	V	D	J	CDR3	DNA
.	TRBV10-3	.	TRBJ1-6	CAISDREGQRSPLHF	TGTGCCATCAGTGACAGGGAAGGACAACGGTCACCCCTCCACTTT
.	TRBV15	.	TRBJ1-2	CATSRAASTASNYGYTF	TGTGCCACCAGCAGGGCTGCATCTACAGCTTCCAACTATGGCTACACCTTC
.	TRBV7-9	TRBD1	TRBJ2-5	CASSLGDRVLETQYF	TGTGCCAGCAGCTTAGGGGACAGGGTGTTGGAGACCCAGTACTTC
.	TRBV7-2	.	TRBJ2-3	CASSGSGTQSDTQYF	TGTGCCAGCAGCGGTAGCGGAACCCAGTCAGATACGCAGTATTTT
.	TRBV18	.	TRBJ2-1	CASSPELASYNEQFF	TGTGCCAGCTCACCGGAACTAGCTTCCTACAATGAGCAGTTCTTC
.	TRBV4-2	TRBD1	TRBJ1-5	CASSPQGPGQSNQPQHF	TGTGCCAGCAGCCCCCAGGGCCCGGGACAGAGCAATCAGCCCCAGCATTTT
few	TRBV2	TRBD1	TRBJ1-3	CASGTDSRYTIYF	TGTGCCAGCGGGACAGATTCTCGGTACACCATATATTTT
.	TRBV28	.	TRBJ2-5	CASSLPAGWETQYF	TGTGCCAGCTCCTTGCCCGCGGGTTGGGAGACCCAGTACTTC
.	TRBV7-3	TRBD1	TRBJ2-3	CASSMQGARADTQYF	TGTGCCAGCAGCATGCAGGGGGCGAGGGCAGATACGCAGTATTTT
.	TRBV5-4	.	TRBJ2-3	CASSFAGPKGDTQYF	TGTGCCAGCAGCTTCGCAGGGCCTAAGGGAGATACGCAGTATTTT
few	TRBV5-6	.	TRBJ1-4	CASEASTNEKLFF	TGTGCCAGCGAGGCCTCAACTAATGAAAAACTGTTTTTT
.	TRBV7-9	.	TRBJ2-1	CASSSPGKTEQFF	TGTGCCAGCAGCTCCCCAGGCAAAACTGAGCAGTTCTTC
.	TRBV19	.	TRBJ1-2	CASSGPGNYGYTF	TGTGCCAGTAGTGGTCCGGGGAACTATGGCTACACCTTC
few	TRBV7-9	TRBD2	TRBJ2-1	CASSPHLAGGRYNEQFF	TGTGCCAGCAGCCCCCACCTAGCGGGGGGGCGTTACAATGAGCAGTTCTTC
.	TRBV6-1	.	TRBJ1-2	CASKKTVGGYTF	TGTGCCAGCAAAAAGACAGTCGGGGGCTACACCTTC
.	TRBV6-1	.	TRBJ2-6	CASIDSSGANVLTF	TGTGCCAGTATTGACAGCTCTGGGGCCAACGTCCTGACTTTC
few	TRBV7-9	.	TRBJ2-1	CASSRPVGGPHNEQFF	TGTGCCAGCAGCCGACCGGTAGGGGGTCCACACAATGAGCAGTTCTTC
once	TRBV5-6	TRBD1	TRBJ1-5	CASSDGQGDQPQHF	TGTGCCAGCAGCGACGGACAGGGAGATCAGCCCCAGCATTTT
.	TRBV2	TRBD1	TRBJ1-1	CASSQDRVRTEAFF	TGTGCCAGCAGTCAGGACAGGGTTAGAACTGAAGCTTTCTTT